The clone carrying this T cell receptor (beta chain) was recorded only once. The antigen remains unidentified. The sample originates from a study of vaccination effects on CD4 cells after COVID-19. Study-level information: Post-vaccine sampling took place a median of 72 days after the second dose. Findings and limits, study-wide: Marked clonal contraction was seen late after vaccination (in both infection- and vaccine-induced clones). The study had few convalescent patients and no early post-infection timepoints.

Isolating CD4+ T cells followed ten to eleven days of culture. Each participant was given two doses of one vaccine (BNT162b2 or mRNA-1273). CDR1 and CDR2 from the germline V gene are MNHNY and SVGAGI (reference sequence). The CDR3 is made up of 13 amino acids. The V end lost 1 base, the J end lost 6 bases, and 6 bases lay between the germline ends. The method was immunoSEQ multiplex PCR; TCRdb's version includes in-frame clones alone and lacks a portion of them. Counted here are about 71,000 clones, 65% to 80% occurring once; the ten biggest clones make up 2.4%. This material consisted of CD4+ T cells from PBMCs cultured without peptide, taken after COVID-19 vaccination. J is TRBJ2-2 and V is TRBV6-6, with a tentative D call TRBD1 (5 bases). The source is a human donor who received a COVID-19 vaccine. CDR3 sequence (DNA): TGTGCCAGCAGTTACTTACAGGCCGGGGAGCTGTTTTTT. Amino acid sequence: CASSYLQAGELFF.